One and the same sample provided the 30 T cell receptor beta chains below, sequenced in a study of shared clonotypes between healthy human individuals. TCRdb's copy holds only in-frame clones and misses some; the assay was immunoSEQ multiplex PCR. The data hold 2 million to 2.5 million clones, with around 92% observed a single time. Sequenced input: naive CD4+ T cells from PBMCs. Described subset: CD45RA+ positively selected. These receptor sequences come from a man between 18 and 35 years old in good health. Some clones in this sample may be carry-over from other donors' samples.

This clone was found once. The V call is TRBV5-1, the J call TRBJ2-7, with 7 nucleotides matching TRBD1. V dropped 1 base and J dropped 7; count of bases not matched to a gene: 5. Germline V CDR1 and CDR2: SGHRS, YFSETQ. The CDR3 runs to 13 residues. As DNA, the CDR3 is TGCGCCAGCAGCTTGACAGGGGTAGGAGAGCAGTACTTC. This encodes CASSLTGVGEQYF.

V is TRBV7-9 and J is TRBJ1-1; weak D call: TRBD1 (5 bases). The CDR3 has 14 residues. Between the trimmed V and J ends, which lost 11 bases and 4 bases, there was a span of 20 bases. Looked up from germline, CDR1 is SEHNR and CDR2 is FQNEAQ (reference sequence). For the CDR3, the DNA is TGTGCCGGCCTCCTTAGGGCAGGGAGCACTGAAGCTTTCTTT. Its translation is CAGLLRAGSTEAFF.

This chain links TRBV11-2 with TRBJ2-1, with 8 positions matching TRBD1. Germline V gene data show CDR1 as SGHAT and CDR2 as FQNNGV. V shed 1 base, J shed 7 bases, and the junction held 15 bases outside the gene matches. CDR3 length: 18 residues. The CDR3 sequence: CASSLGDPQGVKRNEQFF. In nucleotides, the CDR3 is TGTGCCAGCAGCTTAGGGGACCCACAGGGGGTAAAAAGGAATGAGCAGTTCTTC.

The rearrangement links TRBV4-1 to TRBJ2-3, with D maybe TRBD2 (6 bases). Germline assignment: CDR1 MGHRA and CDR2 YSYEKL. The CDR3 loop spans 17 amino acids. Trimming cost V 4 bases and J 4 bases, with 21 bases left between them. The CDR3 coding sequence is TGCGCCAGCAGCCCGAAATATTTAGGGACTTTGGCAGATACGCAGTATTTT. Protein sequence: CASSPKYLGTLADTQYF.

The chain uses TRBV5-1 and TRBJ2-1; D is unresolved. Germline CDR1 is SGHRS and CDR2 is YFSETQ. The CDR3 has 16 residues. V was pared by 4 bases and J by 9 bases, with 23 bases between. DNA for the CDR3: TGCGCCAGCAGCCCCGCTCAGGCCACCTTTTTGGGTGAGCAGTTCTTC. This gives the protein CASSPAQATFLGEQFF.

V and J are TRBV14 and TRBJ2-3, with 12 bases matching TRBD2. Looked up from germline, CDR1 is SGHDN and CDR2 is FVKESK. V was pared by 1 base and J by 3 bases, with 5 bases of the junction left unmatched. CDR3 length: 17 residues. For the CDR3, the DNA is TGTGCCAGCAGCCAAGGGACTACTAGCGGGAGGACAGATACGCAGTATTTT. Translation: CASSQGTTSGRTDTQYF.

CDR3 loop: CASSKAVRERWNEQFF. The CDR3 nucleotides read TGTGCCAGCAGCAAAGCTGTGAGGGAACGGTGGAATGAGCAGTTCTTC. The genes are TRBV21-1 and TRBJ2-1; the DNA was not compared with TRBD2, the D call given in the table. TRBV21-1 is assigned pseudogene status. CDR3 length: 16 amino acids.

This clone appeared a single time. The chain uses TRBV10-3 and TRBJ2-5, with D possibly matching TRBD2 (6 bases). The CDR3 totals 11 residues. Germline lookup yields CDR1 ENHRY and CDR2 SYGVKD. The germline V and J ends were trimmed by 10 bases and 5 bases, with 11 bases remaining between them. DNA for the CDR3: TGTGCCACCCGTGCGGGGGAGACCCAGTACTTC. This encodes CATRAGETQYF.

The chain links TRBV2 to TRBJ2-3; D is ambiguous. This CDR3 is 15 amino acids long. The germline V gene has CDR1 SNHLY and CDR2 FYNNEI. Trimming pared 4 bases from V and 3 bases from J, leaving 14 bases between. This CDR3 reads CASSAILAGTDTQYF. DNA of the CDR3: TGTGCCAGCAGTGCTATCTTGGCTGGAACAGATACGCAGTATTTT.

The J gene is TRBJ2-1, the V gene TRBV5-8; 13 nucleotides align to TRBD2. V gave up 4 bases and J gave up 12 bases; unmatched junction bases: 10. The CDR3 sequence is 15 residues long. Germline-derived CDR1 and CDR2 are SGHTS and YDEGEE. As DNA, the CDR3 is TGTGCCAGCAGCCCAAGGACTAGCGGGGGTAGGGTGCAGTTCTTC. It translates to CASSPRTSGGRVQFF.

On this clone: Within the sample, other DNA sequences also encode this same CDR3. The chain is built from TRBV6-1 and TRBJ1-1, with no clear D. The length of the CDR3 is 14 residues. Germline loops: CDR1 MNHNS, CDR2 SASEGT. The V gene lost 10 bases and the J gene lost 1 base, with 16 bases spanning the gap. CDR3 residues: CAITTMPANTEAFF. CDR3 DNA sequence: TGTGCCATAACCACCATGCCGGCGAACACTGAAGCTTTCTTT.

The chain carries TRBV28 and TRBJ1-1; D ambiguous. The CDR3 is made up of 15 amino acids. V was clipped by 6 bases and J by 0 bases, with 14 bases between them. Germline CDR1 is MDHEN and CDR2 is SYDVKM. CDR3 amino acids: CASSLPLRMNTEAFF. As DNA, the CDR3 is TGTGCCAGCAGCTTACCCCTAAGAATGAACACTGAAGCTTTCTTT.

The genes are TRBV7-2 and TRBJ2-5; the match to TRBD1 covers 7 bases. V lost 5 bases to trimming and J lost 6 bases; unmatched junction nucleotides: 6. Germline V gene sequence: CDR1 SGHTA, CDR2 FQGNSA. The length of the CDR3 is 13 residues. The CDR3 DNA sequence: TGTGCCAGCAGCGCAGGACAGGCCCAGACCCAGTACTTC. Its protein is CASSAGQAQTQYF.

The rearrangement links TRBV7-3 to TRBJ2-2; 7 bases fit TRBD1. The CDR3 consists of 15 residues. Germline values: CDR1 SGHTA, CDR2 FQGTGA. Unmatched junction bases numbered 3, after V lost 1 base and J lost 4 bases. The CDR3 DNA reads TGTGCCAGCAGCTTAATTGCAGGGGGCACCGGGGAGCTGTTTTTT. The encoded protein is CASSLIAGGTGELFF.

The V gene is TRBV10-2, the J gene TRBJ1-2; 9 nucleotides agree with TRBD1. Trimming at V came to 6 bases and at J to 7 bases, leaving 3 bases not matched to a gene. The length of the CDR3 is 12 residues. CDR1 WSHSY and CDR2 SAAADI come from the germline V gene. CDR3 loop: CASSETGGGYTF. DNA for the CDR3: TGCGCCAGCAGCGAGACAGGGGGTGGCTACACCTTC.

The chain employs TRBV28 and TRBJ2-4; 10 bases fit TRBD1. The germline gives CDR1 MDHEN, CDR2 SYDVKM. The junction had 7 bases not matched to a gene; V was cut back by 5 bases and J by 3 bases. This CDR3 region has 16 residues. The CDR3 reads CASSRPGTGVKNIQYF. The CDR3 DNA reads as TGTGCCAGCAGTCGCCCTGGGACAGGGGTCAAAAACATTCAGTACTTC.

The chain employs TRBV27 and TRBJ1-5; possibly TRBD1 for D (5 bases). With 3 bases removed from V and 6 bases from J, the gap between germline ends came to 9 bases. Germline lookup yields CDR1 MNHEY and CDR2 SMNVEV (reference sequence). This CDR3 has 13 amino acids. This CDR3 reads CASSFGGGQPQHF. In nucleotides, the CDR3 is TGTGCCAGCAGTTTCGGCGGGGGTCAGCCCCAGCATTTT.

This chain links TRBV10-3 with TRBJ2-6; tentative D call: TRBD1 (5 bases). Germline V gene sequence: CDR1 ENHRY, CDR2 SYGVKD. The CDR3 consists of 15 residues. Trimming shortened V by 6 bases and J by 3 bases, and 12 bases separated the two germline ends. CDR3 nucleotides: TGTGCCATCAGGGACACGCGCGGTGGGGCCAACGTCCTGACTTTC. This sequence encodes CAIRDTRGGANVLTF.

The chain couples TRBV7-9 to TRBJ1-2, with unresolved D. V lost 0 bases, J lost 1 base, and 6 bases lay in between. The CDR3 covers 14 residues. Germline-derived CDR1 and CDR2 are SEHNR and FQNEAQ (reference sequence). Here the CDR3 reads CASSLARGNYGYTF. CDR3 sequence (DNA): TGTGCCAGCAGCTTAGCGCGGGGTAACTATGGCTACACCTTC.

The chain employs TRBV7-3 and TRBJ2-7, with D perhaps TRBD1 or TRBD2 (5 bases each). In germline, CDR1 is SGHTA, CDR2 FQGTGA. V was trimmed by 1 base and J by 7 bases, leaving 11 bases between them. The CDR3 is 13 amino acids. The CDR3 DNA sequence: TGTGCCAGCAGCTTAATAGGGACCCAAGAGCAGTACTTC. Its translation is CASSLIGTQEQYF. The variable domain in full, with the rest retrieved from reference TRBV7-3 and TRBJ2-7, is GAGVSQTPSNKVTEKGKYVELRCDPISGHTALYWYRQSLGQGPEFLIYFQGTGAADDSGLPNDRFFAVRPEGSVSTLKIQRTERGDSAVYLCASSLIGTQEQYFGPGTRLTVT.

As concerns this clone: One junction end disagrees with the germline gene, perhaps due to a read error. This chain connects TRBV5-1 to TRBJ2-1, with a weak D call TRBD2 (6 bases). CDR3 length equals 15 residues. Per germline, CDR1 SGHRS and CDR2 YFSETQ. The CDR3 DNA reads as TGCGCCAGCAGCTTGTATAGGGACTCCAACAATGAGCAGTTCTTC. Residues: CASSLYRDSNNEQFF.

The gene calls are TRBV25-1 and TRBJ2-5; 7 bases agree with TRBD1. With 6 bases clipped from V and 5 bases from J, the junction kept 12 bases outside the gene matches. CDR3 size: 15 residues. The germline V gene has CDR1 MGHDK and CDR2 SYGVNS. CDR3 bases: TGTGCCAGCAGGCCCCTCGGTAGGGGGCCGGAGACCCAGTACTTC. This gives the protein CASRPLGRGPETQYF.

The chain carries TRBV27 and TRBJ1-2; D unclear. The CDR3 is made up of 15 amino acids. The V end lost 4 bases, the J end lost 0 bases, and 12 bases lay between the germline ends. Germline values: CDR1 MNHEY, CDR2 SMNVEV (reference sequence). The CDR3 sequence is CASSSPGASNYGYTF. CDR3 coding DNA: TGTGCCAGCAGTTCGCCAGGAGCCTCTAACTATGGCTACACCTTC.

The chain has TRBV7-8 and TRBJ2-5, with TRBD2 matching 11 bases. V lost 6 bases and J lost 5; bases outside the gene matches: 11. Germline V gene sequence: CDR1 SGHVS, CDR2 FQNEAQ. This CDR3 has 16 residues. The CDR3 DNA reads TGTGCCAGCAGTACCTCTAGCGGGAGGTCTTGGGAGACCCAGTACTTC. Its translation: CASSTSSGRSWETQYF.

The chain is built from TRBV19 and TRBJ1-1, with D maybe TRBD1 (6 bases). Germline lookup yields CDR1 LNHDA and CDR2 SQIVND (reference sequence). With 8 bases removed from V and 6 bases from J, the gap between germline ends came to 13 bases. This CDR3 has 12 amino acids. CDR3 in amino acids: CASGGRGPEAFF. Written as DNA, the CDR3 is TGTGCCAGTGGGGGGCGGGGACCTGAAGCTTTCTTT.

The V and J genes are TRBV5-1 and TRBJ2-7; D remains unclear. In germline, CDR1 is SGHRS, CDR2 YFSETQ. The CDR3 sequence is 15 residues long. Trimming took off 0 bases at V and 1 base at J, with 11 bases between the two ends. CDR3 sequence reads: CASSLVVGTSYEQYF. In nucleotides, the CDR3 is TGCGCCAGCAGCTTGGTGGTGGGTACATCCTACGAGCAGTACTTC.

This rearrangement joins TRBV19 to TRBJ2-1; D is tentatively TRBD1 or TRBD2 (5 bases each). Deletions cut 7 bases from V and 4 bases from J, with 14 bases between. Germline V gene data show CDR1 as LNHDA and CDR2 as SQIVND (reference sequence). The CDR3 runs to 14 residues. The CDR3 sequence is CASTPWDGYNEQFF. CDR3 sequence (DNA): TGTGCCAGTACTCCCTGGGACGGTTACAATGAGCAGTTCTTC. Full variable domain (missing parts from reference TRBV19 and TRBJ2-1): DGGITQSPKYLFRKEGQNVTLSCEQNLNHDAMYWYRQDPGQGLRLIYYSQIVNDFQKGDIAEGYSVSREKKESFPLTVTSAQKNPTAFYLCASTPWDGYNEQFFGPGTRLTVL.

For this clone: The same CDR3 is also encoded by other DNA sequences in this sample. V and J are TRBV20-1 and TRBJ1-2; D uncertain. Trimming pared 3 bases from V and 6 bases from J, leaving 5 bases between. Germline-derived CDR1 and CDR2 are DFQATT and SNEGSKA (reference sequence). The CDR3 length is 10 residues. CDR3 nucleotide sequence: TGCAGTGCTAGCAGAGATGGCTACACCTTC. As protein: CSASRDGYTF.

CDR3: CASSPQITGALNTEAFF. In nucleotides, the CDR3 is TGTGCCAGCAGCCCACAAATAACAGGGGCCCTGAACACTGAAGCTTTCTTT. The chain is built from TRBV5-4 and TRBJ1-1; 7 nucleotides match TRBD1. With 4 bases clipped from V and 0 bases from J, the junction kept 12 bases outside the gene matches. The V gene's germline CDR1 is SGHNT and CDR2 YYREEE (reference sequence). The CDR3 loop spans 17 amino acids.

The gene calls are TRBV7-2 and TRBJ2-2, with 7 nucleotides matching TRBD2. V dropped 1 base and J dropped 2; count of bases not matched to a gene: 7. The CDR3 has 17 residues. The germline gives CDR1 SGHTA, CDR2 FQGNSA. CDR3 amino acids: CASSLGLAAVNTGELFF. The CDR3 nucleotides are TGTGCCAGCAGCTTAGGCCTAGCGGCAGTTAACACCGGGGAGCTGTTTTTT.